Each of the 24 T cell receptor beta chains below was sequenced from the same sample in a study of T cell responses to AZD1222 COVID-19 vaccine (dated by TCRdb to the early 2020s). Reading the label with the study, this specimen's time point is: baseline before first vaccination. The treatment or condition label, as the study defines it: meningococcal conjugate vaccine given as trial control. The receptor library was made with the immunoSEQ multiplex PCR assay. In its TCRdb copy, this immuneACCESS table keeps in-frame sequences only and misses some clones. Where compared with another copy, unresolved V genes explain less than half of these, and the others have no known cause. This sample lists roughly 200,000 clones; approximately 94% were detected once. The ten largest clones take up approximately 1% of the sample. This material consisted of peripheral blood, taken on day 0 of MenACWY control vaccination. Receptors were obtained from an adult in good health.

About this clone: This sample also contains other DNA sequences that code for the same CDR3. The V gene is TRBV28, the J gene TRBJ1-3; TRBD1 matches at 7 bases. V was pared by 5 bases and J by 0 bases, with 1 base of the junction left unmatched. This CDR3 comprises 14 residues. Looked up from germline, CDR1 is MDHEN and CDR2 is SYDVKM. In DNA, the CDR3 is TGTGCCAGCAGTCAGGGGGGCTCTGGAAACACCATATATTTT. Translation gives CASSQGGSGNTIYF.

The CDR3 bases are TGTGCCATCAGTGGGGGACAGGGCACAGATACGCAGTATTTT. Translated: CAISGGQGTDTQYF. The chain joins TRBV10-3 to TRBJ2-3; 8 bases are a match to TRBD1. This CDR3 spans 14 amino acids. Germline CDR1 ENHRY, CDR2 SYGVKD. V lost 4 bases and J lost 1; bases outside the gene matches: 1.

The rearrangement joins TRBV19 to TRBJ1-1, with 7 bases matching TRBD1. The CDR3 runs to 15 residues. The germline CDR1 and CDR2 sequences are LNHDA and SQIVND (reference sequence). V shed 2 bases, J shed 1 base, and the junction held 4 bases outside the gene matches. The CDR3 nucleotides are TGTGCCAGTAGTATACACAGGGGTGGGAACACTGAAGCTTTCTTT. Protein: CASSIHRGGNTEAFF.

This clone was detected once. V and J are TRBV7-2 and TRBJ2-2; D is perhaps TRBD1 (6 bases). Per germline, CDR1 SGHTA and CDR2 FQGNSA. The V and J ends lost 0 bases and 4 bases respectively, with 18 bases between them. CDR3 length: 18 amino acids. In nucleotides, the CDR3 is TGTGCCAGCAGCTTAGCCCCGCAGGGGACGGTGACCACCGGGGAGCTGTTTTTT. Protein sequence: CASSLAPQGTVTTGELFF.

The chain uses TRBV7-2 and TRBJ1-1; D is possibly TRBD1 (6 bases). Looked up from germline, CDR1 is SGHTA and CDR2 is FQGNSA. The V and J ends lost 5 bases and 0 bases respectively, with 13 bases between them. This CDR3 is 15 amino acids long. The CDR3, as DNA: TGTGCCAGCAGCCCATGGGGACAAATGAACACTGAAGCTTTCTTT. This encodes CASSPWGQMNTEAFF.

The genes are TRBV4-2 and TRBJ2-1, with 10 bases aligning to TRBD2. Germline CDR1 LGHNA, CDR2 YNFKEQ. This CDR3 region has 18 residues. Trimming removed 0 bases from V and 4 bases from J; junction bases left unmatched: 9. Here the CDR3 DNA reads TGTGCCAGCAGCCAAGATTCCCAGCGGGGGGGTCAATACAATGAGCAGTTCTTC. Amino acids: CASSQDSQRGGQYNEQFF.

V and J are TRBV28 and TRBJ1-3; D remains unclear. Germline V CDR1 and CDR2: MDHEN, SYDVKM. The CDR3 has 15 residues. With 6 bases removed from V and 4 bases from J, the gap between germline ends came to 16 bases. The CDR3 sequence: CASSSPRRTGNTIYF. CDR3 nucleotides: TGTGCCAGCAGCTCCCCGAGGAGGACGGGAAACACCATATATTTT.

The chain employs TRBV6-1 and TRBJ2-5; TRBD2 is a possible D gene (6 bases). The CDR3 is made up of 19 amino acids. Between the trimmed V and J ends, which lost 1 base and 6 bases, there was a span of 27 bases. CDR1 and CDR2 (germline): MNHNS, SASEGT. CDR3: CASSEELGLSGGAGKTQYF. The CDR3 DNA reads TGTGCCAGCAGTGAAGAGCTTGGACTCAGCGGCGGGGCCGGGAAGACCCAGTACTTC.

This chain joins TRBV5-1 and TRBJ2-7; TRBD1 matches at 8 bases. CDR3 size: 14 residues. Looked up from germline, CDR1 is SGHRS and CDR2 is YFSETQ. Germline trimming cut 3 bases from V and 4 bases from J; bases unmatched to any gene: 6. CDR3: CASSSGTGMYEQYF. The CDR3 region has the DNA TGCGCCAGCAGCTCCGGGACAGGCATGTACGAGCAGTACTTC.

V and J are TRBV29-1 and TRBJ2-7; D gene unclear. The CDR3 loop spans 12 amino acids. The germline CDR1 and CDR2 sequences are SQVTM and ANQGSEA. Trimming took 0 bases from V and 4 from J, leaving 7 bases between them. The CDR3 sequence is CSVEDSRYEQYF. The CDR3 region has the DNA TGCAGCGTTGAAGATTCGAGATACGAGCAGTACTTC.

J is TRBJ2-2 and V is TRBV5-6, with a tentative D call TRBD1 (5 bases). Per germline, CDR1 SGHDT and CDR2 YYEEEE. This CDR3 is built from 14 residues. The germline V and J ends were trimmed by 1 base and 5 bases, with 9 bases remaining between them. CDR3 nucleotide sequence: TGTGCCAGCAGCTTGCCGCAGGGTACCGGGGAGCTGTTTTTT. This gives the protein CASSLPQGTGELFF.

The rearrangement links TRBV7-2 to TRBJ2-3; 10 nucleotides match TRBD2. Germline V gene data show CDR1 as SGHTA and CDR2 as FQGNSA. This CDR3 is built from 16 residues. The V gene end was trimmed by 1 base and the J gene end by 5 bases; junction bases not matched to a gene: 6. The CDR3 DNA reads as TGTGCCAGCAGCTTAGACGGAGCGGGGGGGGAAGATACGCAGTATTTT. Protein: CASSLDGAGGEDTQYF.

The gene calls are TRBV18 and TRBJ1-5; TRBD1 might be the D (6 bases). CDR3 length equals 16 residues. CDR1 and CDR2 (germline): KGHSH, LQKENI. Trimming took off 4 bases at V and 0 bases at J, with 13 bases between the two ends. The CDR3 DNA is TGTGCCAGCTCACGAGGAACAGGGATTAGCAATCAGCCCCAGCATTTT. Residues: CASSRGTGISNQPQHF.

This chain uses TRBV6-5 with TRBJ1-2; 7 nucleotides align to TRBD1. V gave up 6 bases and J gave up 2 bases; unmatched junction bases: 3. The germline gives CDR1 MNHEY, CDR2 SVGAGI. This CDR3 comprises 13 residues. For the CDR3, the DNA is TGTGCCAGCAGGACGGGACAGAACTATGGCTACACCTTC. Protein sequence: CASRTGQNYGYTF.

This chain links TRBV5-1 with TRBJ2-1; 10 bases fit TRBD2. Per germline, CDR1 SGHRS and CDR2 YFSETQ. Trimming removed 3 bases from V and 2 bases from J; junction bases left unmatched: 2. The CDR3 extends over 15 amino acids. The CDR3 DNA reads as TGCGCCAGCAGCTCAGCGGGGGGGACCTACAATGAGCAGTTCTTC. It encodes CASSSAGGTYNEQFF. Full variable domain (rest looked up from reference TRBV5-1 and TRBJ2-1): KAGVTQTPRYLIKTRGQQVTLSCSPISGHRSVSWYQQTPGQGLQFLFEYFSETQRNKGNFPGRFSGRQFSNSRSEMNVSTLELGDSALYLCASSSAGGTYNEQFFGPGTRLTVL.

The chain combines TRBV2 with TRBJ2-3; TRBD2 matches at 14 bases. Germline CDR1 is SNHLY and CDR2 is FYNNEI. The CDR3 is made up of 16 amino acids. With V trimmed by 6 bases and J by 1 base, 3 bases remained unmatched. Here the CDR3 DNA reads TGTGCCAGCAGACAGGGACTAGCGGGGGGCACAGATACGCAGTATTTT. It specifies CASRQGLAGGTDTQYF.

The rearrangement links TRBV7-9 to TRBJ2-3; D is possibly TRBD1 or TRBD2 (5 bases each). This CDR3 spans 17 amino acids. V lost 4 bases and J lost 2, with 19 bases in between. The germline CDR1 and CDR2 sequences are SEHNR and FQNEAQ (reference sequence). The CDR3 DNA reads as TGTGCCAGCAGCTCGCGCGCCAGGGACCCTAACACAGATACGCAGTATTTT. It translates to CASSSRARDPNTDTQYF.

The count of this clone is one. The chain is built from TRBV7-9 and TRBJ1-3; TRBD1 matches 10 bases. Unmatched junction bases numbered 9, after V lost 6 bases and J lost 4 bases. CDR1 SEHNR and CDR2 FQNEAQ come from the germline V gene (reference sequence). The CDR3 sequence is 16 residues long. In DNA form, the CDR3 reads TGTGCCAGCAGACCCGGCGGGACAGGGGTCGGAAACACCATATATTTT. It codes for CASRPGGTGVGNTIYF. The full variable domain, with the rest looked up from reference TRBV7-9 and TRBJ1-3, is DTGVSQNPRHKITKRGQNVTFRCDPISEHNRLYWYRQTLGQGPEFLTYFQNEAQLEKSRLLSDRFSAERPKGSFSTLEIQRTEQGDSAMYLCASRPGGTGVGNTIYFGEGSWLTVV.

CDR3 amino acids: CASSLARQGGNYGYTF. The CDR3, as DNA: TGTGCCAGCAGCTTAGCGCGACAGGGCGGGAACTATGGCTACACCTTC. The chain carries TRBV7-2 and TRBJ1-2; 7 bases line up with TRBD1. The V and J ends lost 0 bases and 2 bases, in that order; junction bases with no gene match: 6. The germline V gene encodes CDR1 SGHTA and CDR2 FQGNSA. The CDR3 sequence is 16 residues long.

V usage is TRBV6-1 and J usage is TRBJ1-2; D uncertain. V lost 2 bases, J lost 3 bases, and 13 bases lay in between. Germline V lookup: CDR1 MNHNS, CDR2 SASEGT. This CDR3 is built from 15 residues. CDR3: CASSESLGGDYGYTF. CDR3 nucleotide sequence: TGTGCCAGCAGTGAATCATTGGGCGGGGACTATGGCTACACCTTC.

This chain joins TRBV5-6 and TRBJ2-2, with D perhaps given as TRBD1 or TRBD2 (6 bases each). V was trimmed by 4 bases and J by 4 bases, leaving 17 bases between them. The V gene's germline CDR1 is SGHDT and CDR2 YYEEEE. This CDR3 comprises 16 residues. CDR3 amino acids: CASSRTGASITGELFF. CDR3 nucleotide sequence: TGTGCCAGCAGCCGGACGGGGGCCTCGATCACCGGGGAGCTGTTTTTT.

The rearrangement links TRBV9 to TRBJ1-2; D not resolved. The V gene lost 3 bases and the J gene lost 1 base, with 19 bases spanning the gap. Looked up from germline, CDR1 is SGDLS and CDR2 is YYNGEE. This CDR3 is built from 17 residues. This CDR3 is CASSGNGELLFNYGYTF. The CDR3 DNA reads TGTGCCAGCAGCGGCAACGGGGAACTCCTCTTTAACTATGGCTACACCTTC.

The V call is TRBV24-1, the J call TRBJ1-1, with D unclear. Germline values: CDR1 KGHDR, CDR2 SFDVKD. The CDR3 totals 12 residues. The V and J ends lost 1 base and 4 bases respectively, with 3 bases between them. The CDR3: CATSDLFTEAFF. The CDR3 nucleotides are TGTGCCACCAGTGATTTATTCACTGAAGCTTTCTTT.

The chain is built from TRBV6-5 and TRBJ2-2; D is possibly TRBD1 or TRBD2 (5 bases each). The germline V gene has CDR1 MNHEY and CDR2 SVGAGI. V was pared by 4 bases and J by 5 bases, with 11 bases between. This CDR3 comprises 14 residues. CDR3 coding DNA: TGTGCCAGCAGTTCCCCGGGGCCAACCGGGGAGCTGTTTTTT. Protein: CASSSPGPTGELFF.